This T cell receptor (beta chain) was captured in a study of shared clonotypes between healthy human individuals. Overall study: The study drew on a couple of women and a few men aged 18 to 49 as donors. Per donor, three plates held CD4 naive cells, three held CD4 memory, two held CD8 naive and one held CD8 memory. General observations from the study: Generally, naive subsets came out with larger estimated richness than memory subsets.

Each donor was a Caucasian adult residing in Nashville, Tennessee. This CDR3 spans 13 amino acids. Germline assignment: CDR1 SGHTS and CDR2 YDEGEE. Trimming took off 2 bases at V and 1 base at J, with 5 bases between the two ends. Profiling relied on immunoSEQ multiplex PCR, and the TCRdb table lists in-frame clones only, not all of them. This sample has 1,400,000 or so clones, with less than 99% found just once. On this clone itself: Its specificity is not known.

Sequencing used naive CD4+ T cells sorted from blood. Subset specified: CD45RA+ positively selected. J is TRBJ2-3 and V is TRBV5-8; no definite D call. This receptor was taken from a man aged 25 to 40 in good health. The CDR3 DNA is TGTGCCAGCAGCTTAAAAGGCACAGATACGCAGTATTTT. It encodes CASSLKGTDTQYF.